One sample yielded the 20 T cell receptor beta chains listed below, sequenced in a study of blood T cell repertoires in COVID-19. Sequencing used immunoSEQ multiplex PCR; TCRdb keeps in-frame clones, though not all of them. The sample has 30,000 to 45,000 clones, 80% to 90% seen once. Sequencing input: peripheral blood. The receptors derive from a human donor in a cohort sampled during active COVID-19.

The chain uses TRBV11-2 and TRBJ2-5; TRBD2 might be the D (6 bases). Trimming removed 5 bases from V and 2 bases from J, with 15 bases in between. Germline V lookup: CDR1 SGHAT, CDR2 FQNNGV. The length of the CDR3 is 15 residues. The CDR3 DNA reads as TGTGCCAGCAGCCCAAGACGGACTATACAAGAGACCCAGTACTTC. It encodes CASSPRRTIQETQYF. The full variable domain, in which reference TRBV11-2 and TRBJ2-5 provide the parts outside the CDR3, is EAGVAQSPRYKIIEKRQSVAFWCNPISGHATLYWYQQILGQGPKLLIQFQNNGVVDDSQLPKDRFSAERLKGVDSTLKIQPAKLEDSAVYLCASSPRRTIQETQYFGPGTRLLVL.

The CDR3 loop is CASSSPGSAGYTF. The CDR3 region has the DNA TGCGCCAGCAGCAGCCCCGGGTCCGCTGGCTACACCTTC. V usage is TRBV5-1 and J usage is TRBJ1-2; D is undetermined. V was cut by 4 bases and J by 7 bases, with 14 bases left in between. CDR1 is SGHRS, CDR2 YFSETQ, per germline. This CDR3 spans 13 amino acids.

V is TRBV18 and J is TRBJ1-5; D might be TRBD1 (5 bases). This CDR3 contains 14 residues. The V end lost 3 bases, the J end lost 2 bases, and 8 bases lay between the germline ends. Germline assignment: CDR1 KGHSH and CDR2 LQKENI. The CDR3 spells CASSPQGGNQPQHF. CDR3 in DNA: TGTGCCAGCTCACCCCAGGGTGGCAATCAGCCCCAGCATTTT.

This clone has just a few counts. The chain carries TRBV25-1 and TRBJ2-2; TRBD1 agrees at 7 bases. The J segment lost 0 bases and the V segment lost 2 bases, leaving 6 bases of the junction unmatched. Germline assignment: CDR1 MGHDK and CDR2 SYGVNS. The CDR3 loop spans 17 amino acids. The CDR3 nucleotides are TGTGCCAGCAGTGAAACACAGGGGCCTGCGAACACCGGGGAGCTGTTTTTT. As protein: CASSETQGPANTGELFF.

The chain has TRBV28 and TRBJ2-1, with TRBD1 matching over 7 bases. CDR3 length equals 15 residues. V dropped 2 bases and J dropped 3; count of bases not matched to a gene: 4. The germline CDR1 and CDR2 sequences are MDHEN and SYDVKM. The CDR3 DNA reads TGTGCCAGCAGTTTACGGACAGGATTCTACAATGAGCAGTTCTTC. As protein: CASSLRTGFYNEQFF.

The chain joins TRBV5-1 to TRBJ1-2, with TRBD1 as a possible D gene (6 bases). Trimming removed 4 bases at V and 0 bases at J, with 16 bases between. The CDR3 extends over 16 amino acids. CDR1 is SGHRS and CDR2 is YFSETQ in the germline V gene. Here the CDR3 reads CASSPLDRGSNYGYTF. The CDR3 coding sequence is TGCGCCAGCAGCCCCCTGGACAGAGGATCTAACTATGGCTACACCTTC.

The rearrangement links TRBV29-1 to TRBJ2-2, with 11 bases fitting TRBD1. After removal of 7 bases from V and 10 bases from J, the junction contained 14 bases not matched to a gene. The CDR3 is made up of 15 amino acids. CDR1 is SQVTM, CDR2 ANQGSEA, per germline. The DNA for the CDR3 is TGCAGCGCCGCTGGGACAGGGGGGCGGGCCGAGGAGCTGTTTTTT. Translating gives CSAAGTGGRAEELFF.

This chain connects TRBV7-2 to TRBJ2-5, with 8 bases matching TRBD1. This CDR3 has 15 residues. From germline, CDR1 is SGHTA and CDR2 FQGNSA. The trim removed 5 bases at V and 9 bases at J, leaving 14 bases unmatched. CDR3 loop: CASSPLGDRQGSQYF. The CDR3 DNA follows: TGTGCCAGCAGCCCCCTCGGGGACAGGCAAGGGTCCCAGTACTTC.

The chain uses TRBV4-1 and TRBJ2-3; 11 bases are a match to TRBD2. The ends lost 1 base at V and 6 bases at J; junction bases unmatched: 9. This CDR3 spans 17 amino acids. Germline V CDR1 and CDR2: MGHRA, YSYEKL. The CDR3 DNA reads as TGCGCCAGCAGCCAAGCGCTAGCGGGGGGTCCCGGGGATACGCAGTATTTT. This sequence encodes CASSQALAGGPGDTQYF.

The chain joins TRBV4-2 to TRBJ2-6; no firm D call. Per the germline V gene, CDR1 is LGHNA and CDR2 is YNFKEQ. With 0 bases removed from V and 0 bases from J, the gap between germline ends came to 9 bases. The CDR3 has 17 amino acids. The CDR3 region is CASSQDLQLSGANVLTF. The CDR3 DNA sequence: TGTGCCAGCAGCCAAGATTTACAGCTCTCTGGGGCCAACGTCCTGACTTTC.

The gene calls are TRBV2 and TRBJ2-5; possibly TRBD2 for D (6 bases). CDR3 size: 13 residues. Trimming pared 6 bases from V and 4 bases from J, leaving 12 bases between. Germline V gene lookup returns CDR1 SNHLY and CDR2 FYNNEI. The CDR3 sequence: CASRPDYLETQYF. The CDR3 DNA is TGTGCCAGCAGACCGGACTACCTAGAGACCCAGTACTTC.

This chain connects TRBV27 to TRBJ2-7; TRBD1 is a possible D gene (5 bases). From germline, CDR1 is MNHEY and CDR2 SMNVEV (reference sequence). V was cut by 5 bases and J by 1 base, with 9 bases left in between. The CDR3 consists of 13 residues. This CDR3 reads CASSPGHSYEQYF. The DNA of the CDR3 is TGTGCCAGCAGTCCAGGACATTCCTACGAGCAGTACTTC.

The CDR3 DNA sequence: TGTGCCAGCAGCTTAGTGACTAGCGGGGGCTACAATGAGCAGTTCTTC. The encoded protein is CASSLVTSGGYNEQFF. This chain connects TRBV7-2 to TRBJ2-1; TRBD2 agrees at 12 bases. This CDR3 is built from 16 residues. V was pared by 1 base and J by 3 bases, with 1 base of the junction left unmatched. CDR1 is SGHTA, CDR2 FQGNSA, per germline.

This clone was seen once. The V call is TRBV3-1 (or the pseudogene TRBV3-2), the J call TRBJ2-5; 10 bases are a match to TRBD2. Germline CDR1 is LGHDT and CDR2 is YNNKEL (reference sequence). V trimming: 4 bases; J trimming: 3 bases; junction bases outside the gene matches: 5. This CDR3 region has 15 residues. DNA for the CDR3: TGTGCCAGCAGCCCAAATGGACTAGCGGAAGAGACCCAGTACTTC. Its translation: CASSPNGLAEETQYF.

The rearrangement uses TRBV6-2 or TRBV6-3 and TRBJ1-1; 8 bases agree with TRBD1. Germline CDR1 is MNHEY and CDR2 is SVGEGT. The CDR3 sequence is 15 residues long. J lost 4 bases, V lost 5 bases, and 9 bases had no gene match. The CDR3 DNA reads as TGTGCCAGCAGTCAACCCCGACAGGGGATCACTGAAGCTTTCTTT. This encodes CASSQPRQGITEAFF.

This clone was counted between two and nine times. The chain recombines TRBV29-1 with TRBJ2-7; 8 bases align to TRBD2. V gave up 7 bases and J gave up 6 bases; unmatched junction bases: 5. Germline loops: CDR1 SQVTM, CDR2 ANQGSEA. The length of the CDR3 is 11 residues. CDR3 coding DNA: TGCAGCGCCGGGACTAGAGGCGAGCAGTACTTC. It translates to CSAGTRGEQYF.

This chain connects TRBV9 to TRBJ2-7, with a tentative D call TRBD2 (6 bases). V lost 0 bases to trimming and J lost 12 bases, with 16 bases between them. Germline CDR1 and CDR2: SGDLS and YYNGEE. This CDR3 is 13 amino acids long. The CDR3 nucleotides are TGTGCCAGCAGCGTAGAGCCTAGCGCCAGGGTGTACTTC. Encoded protein: CASSVEPSARVYF. Full variable domain (outside the CDR3, taken from reference TRBV9 and TRBJ2-7): DSGVTQTPKHLITATGQRVTLRCSPRSGDLSVYWYQQSLDQGLQFLIQYYNGEERAKGNILERFSAQQFPDLHSELNLSSLELGDSALYFCASSVEPSARVYFGPGTRLTVT.

V gene TRBV2 combines with J gene TRBJ1-3, with 8 bases identical to TRBD1. V shed 2 bases and J 3 bases; nucleotides not matched to a gene: 9. Germline V gene sequence: CDR1 SNHLY, CDR2 FYNNEI. The CDR3 is 17 amino acids. The CDR3 nucleotides are TGTGCCAGCAGTGAAACAGGGGGAACCGCGGATGGAAACACCATATATTTT. Amino acids: CASSETGGTADGNTIYF.

The genes are TRBV9 and TRBJ2-3; perhaps TRBD2 as D (5 bases). The germline gives CDR1 SGDLS, CDR2 YYNGEE. V was clipped by 0 bases and J by 5 bases, with 7 bases between them. There are 13 residues in the CDR3. In DNA form, the CDR3 reads TGTGCCAGCAGCGTAGGGGAGAGAGATACGCAGTATTTT. Amino acids: CASSVGERDTQYF.

The V call is TRBV6-5, the J call TRBJ2-1; 7 nucleotides match TRBD2. This CDR3 contains 13 residues. Germline CDR1 reads MNHEY; CDR2 reads SVGAGI. V trimming: 8 bases; J trimming: 10 bases; junction bases outside the gene matches: 11. The CDR3 coding sequence is TGTGCCAGCCGGCGGGAGTACGGTTCCGAGCAGTTCTTC. It encodes CASRREYGSEQFF.